This TCR beta chain originates from a study of T cells in Graves' hyperthyroidism and ophthalmopathy. Hyperthyroidism patients were newly diagnosed, had disease duration under 2 months, and were aged 18 to 65 years. This clonotype was detected ten times or more. Amplified TCR beta CDR3 regions derived from RNA transcripts. In the first-round RT-PCR of the TCR CDR3, the HTBI primer set was used. TCRdb analysed the multiplex PCR reads with MiXCR anew, one entry per CDR3 protein. This table holds 360,000 or so distinct CDR3 sequences, approximately 19% found once. This CDR3 spans 17 amino acids. Germline lookup yields CDR1 MNHEY and CDR2 SVGAGI. V lost 0 bases, J lost 1 base, and 13 bases lay in between.

J is TRBJ2-4 and V is TRBV6-5; D unclear. The origin of this receptor is a woman aged 18-30 years with Graves' hyperthyroidism. The specimen sequenced was blood. Written as DNA, the CDR3 is TGTGCCAGCAGTTACTCGATAGTGACCTCCGCCAAAAACATTCAGTACTTC. Translated, it gives CASSYSIVTSAKNIQYF.